This T cell receptor (beta chain) appears in the sequencing data of a study of T-cell reconstitution after alpha-beta-depleted transplantation in children (dated by TCRdb to the mid-2010s). About the study as a whole: The study quantitatively tracked T-cell immune reconstitution after TCRalphabeta/CD19-depleted allogeneic hematopoietic cell transplantation in children using TCR repertoire profiling.

This clonotype was seen repeatedly, ten times or more. There is no known antigen for this receptor. No base quality information exists; no much larger clone differs at one position. The library relied on PCR. TCRdb shows the sequencer as Illumina HiSeq 2500. Molecular barcoding was employed in the preparation of TCR libraries, with unique molecular identifiers being used to normalize TCRbeta repertoire quantification. The public reads were quality trimmed at Q25 with fastp and then assembled into clones with MiXCR by TCRdb, keeping productive beta chains. Rows merge per CDR3 protein into single entries with the most common DNA and genes. The sample records under 300,000 distinct CDR3 sequences, 9.7% of which are singletons. The ten top clones hold roughly 5.1% of the sample. The receptor's source is a human donor who donated a stem cell graft to a child with SCID. The source was PBMCs from the stem cell graft donor, collected from the stem cell graft.

Read as DNA, the sequence is TGTGCCAGCAGCCAAAAGCAGGGATGGGAGACCCAGTACTTC. Translated, this is CASSQKQGWETQYF. The rearranged chain carries TRBV7-2 and TRBJ2-5; matching of 5 bases hints at TRBD1 as the D gene. The germline V gene encodes CDR1 SGHTA and CDR2 FQGNSA. V loses 5 bases of germline sequence and J loses 5 bases, and the interval between the two ends is 15 bases. CDR3 length: 14 amino acids, cysteine to phenylalanine. Only the CDR3 part of the read is kept: 42 bases, read in frame from the first base. The entire variable domain, with the stretches around the CDR3 drawn from the reference TRBV7-2 and TRBJ2-5 proteins, is GAGVSQSPSNKVTEKGKDVELRCDPISGHTALYWYRQSLGQGLEFLIYFQGNSAPDKSGLPSDRFSAERTGGSVSTLTIQRTQQEDSAVYLCASSQKQGWETQYFGPGTRLLVL.